This T cell receptor beta chain was documented in a study of glioma-infiltrating T cells. Study-level findings and limits: Non-neoplastic patients had below-expected tissue-blood divergence, while all gliomas exceeded expectation.

This clonotype was detected ten times or more. Its antigen is not identified. This CDR3 has 13 residues. In germline, CDR1 is LNHDA, CDR2 SQIVND (reference sequence). V gave up 5 bases and J gave up 4 bases, with 9 bases separating them. The iRepertoire nested amplicon-rescue multiplex PCR amplified TCR alpha and beta CDR3s from RNA. TCRdb recomputed calls from the multiplex PCR reads with MiXCR, one row per CDR3 protein. The table records tens of thousands of distinct CDR3 sequences, roughly 39% of them present only once. Specimen: glioma tissue, nonneoplastic brain tissue, or PBMCs (not recorded which). The TCR sequence derives from a human donor with low-grade glioma or glioblastoma, undergoing nonglioma brain surgery, or in good health (not recorded which). The chain links TRBV19 to TRBJ1-3; D not certain. Here the CDR3 reads CASSPGFGNTIYF. In DNA form, the CDR3 reads TGTGCCAGTAGTCCCGGGTTCGGAAACACCATATATTTT.